The entry below describes one T cell receptor (beta chain). Donor samples were obtained from healthy Caucasian individuals from Russia, aged about 6 to 95. This entry belongs to a study of blood T cells in healthy people across ages. Using a J-beta primer mix together with a sample-barcoded 5' primer, a second PCR was run for about 7 to 12 cycles. Each cDNA was tagged by a template-switch adaptor containing 12 random nucleotides. MiXCR, run by TCRdb on the 5' RACE reads, gives a single entry per CDR3 protein. The sample includes about 1.4 million distinct CDR3 sequences, 59% of them seen just once. This CDR3 is 14 amino acids long. CDR1 LNHDA and CDR2 SQIVND come from the germline V gene (reference sequence).

This sequence was found in a man aged 18 to 30 in good health. This chain connects TRBV19 to TRBJ2-4; no clear D. The DNA end is a closer match to TRBJ2-5, so the J assignment may be wrong. Sequencing was done on a sample of blood. The CDR3 reads CASSMVQTQETQYF. CDR3 sequence (DNA): TGTGCCAGTAGTATGGTACAGACCCAAGAGACCCAGTACTTC.